The clone carrying this T cell receptor beta chain has a count of ten or more. The antigen is not known. This CDR3 comprises 11 residues. J gave up 7 bases and V 7 bases, and 3 bases lay outside the gene matches. Germline values: CDR1 SQVTM, CDR2 ANQGSEA. Separate cDNA molecules received unique molecular identifiers, which the library attached to them. MiXCR, run by TCRdb on the RACE reads, gives a single entry per CDR3 protein. This table holds 180,000 or so distinct CDR3 sequences, about 22% found once. This sample was included in a study of human T cells and chemical hapten exposure. Study as a whole: Reading of the patch tests, which applied 0.01% DPC to the upper back, occurred at 6 days. The study's findings and limits: DPC sensitization produced no change in TCRs with frequency above 1 in 1000.

As to time point: patch test 3, about 24 weeks after DPC sensitization. Described treatment: therapeutic diphenylcyclopropenone sensitization with weekly scalp DPC. The TCR comes from a middle-aged woman with alopecia areata. Some clones in this sample may be carry-over from other donors' samples. The V and J genes are TRBV29-1 and TRBJ2-7, with 11 bases fitting TRBD2. This material consisted of whole blood, taken in connection with sensitization to the hapten diphenylcyclopropenone (DPC). CDR3 loop: CSGIAGGEQYF. CDR3 DNA: TGCAGCGGTATAGCGGGGGGGGAGCAGTACTTC.